This entry lists 24 T cell receptor beta chains sequenced from one sample in a study of early T cells in non-severe SARS-CoV-2 infection. TCRdb used MiXCR to reprocess the 5' RACE reads, holding one entry per CDR3 protein. The table shows about 97,000 distinct CDR3 sequences, with 9.5% to 11% occurring only once. Sequences were derived from whole blood, sampled at baseline. The receptors originated from an adult who was a healthcare worker with PCR-confirmed SARS-CoV-2 infection or an uninfected control (not recorded which).

In this sample, this clonotype turned up a few times. The chain recombines TRBV19 with TRBJ2-3, with a weak D call TRBD2 (5 bases). CDR3 size: 15 residues. Germline loops: CDR1 LNHDA, CDR2 SQIVND (reference sequence). V lost 6 bases to trimming and J lost 4 bases, with 17 bases between them. The CDR3: CASSAPLDYSDTQYF. CDR3 coding DNA: TGTGCCAGTAGCGCACCCTTAGACTATTCAGATACGCAGTATTTT. The full variable domain, with the rest looked up from reference TRBV19 and TRBJ2-3, is DGGITQSPKYLFRKEGQNVTLSCEQNLNHDAMYWYRQDPGQGLRLIYYSQIVNDFQKGDIAEGYSVSREKKESFPLTVTSAQKNPTAFYLCASSAPLDYSDTQYFGPGTRLTVL.

The table lists this clonotype with a few counts. The CDR3 coding sequence is TGTGCCACCAGCATAGAGGGGTCCGGGACAGGCCCGGGTAATGAGCAGTTCTTC. Protein product: CATSIEGSGTGPGNEQFF. The chain uses TRBV15 and TRBJ2-1, with TRBD1 identical over 8 bases. CDR1 LNHNV and CDR2 YYDKDF come from the germline V gene (reference sequence). V lost 4 bases and J lost 7; bases outside the gene matches: 18. The CDR3 extends over 18 amino acids.

Ten or more counts support this clonotype. The chain couples TRBV11-2 to TRBJ2-7, with unresolved D. V was trimmed by 6 bases and J by 2 bases, leaving 11 bases between them. The CDR3 sequence is 13 residues long. The germline V gene encodes CDR1 SGHAT and CDR2 FQNNGV. This chain's CDR3 is CASSPLFPYEQYF. The CDR3 DNA follows: TGTGCCAGCAGTCCCCTGTTTCCCTACGAGCAGTACTTC.

This clonotype was detected a few times. The chain is built from TRBV21-1 and TRBJ1-2; TRBD1 is taken as the D call from the table, unchecked against the DNA. TRBV21-1 is a pseudogene locus. CDR3 length: 10 residues. The CDR3 loop reads CASSRASYTF. The CDR3 region has the DNA TGTGCCAGCTCCCGGGCCAGCTACACCTTC.

The J gene is TRBJ2-3, the V gene TRBV5-1; TRBD1 might be the D (6 bases). The CDR3 length is 14 residues. In germline, CDR1 is SGHRS, CDR2 YFSETQ. Deletions cut 5 bases from V and 2 bases from J, with 12 bases between. For the CDR3, the DNA is TGCGCCAGCAGGGACAGCGCTCCCACAGATACGCAGTATTTT. Protein product: CASRDSAPTDTQYF.

This clonotype turned up a few times. The DNA for the CDR3 is TGCAGCGTTGGGACAGGGGGCACTGAAGCTTTCTTT. Translated, it gives CSVGTGGTEAFF. This chain joins TRBV29-1 and TRBJ1-1; TRBD1 aligns across 10 bases. Germline values: CDR1 SQVTM, CDR2 ANQGSEA. CDR3 length: 12 residues. V lost 4 bases, J lost 4 bases, and 0 bases stayed unmatched.

The sample holds a few counts of this clonotype. The chain has TRBV6-1 and TRBJ2-7; 9 bases match TRBD2. The CDR3 runs to 16 residues. Trimming at V came to 2 bases and at J to 7 bases, leaving 12 bases not matched to a gene. CDR1 is MNHNS, CDR2 SASEGT, per germline. CDR3 amino acids: CASSEIAGVIKGEQYF. In DNA form, the CDR3 reads TGTGCCAGCAGTGAAATAGCGGGAGTCATCAAAGGGGAGCAGTACTTC.

Only a few counts were recorded for this clonotype. The chain carries TRBV7-6 and TRBJ2-1; TRBD2 might be the D (5 bases). Trimming left V 0 bases short and J 0 bases short, with 9 bases between. The CDR3 sequence is 16 residues long. CDR1 is SGHVS and CDR2 is FNYEAQ in the germline V gene. The CDR3, as DNA: TGTGCCAGCAGCTTAGCTGGGAGAAGCTCCTACAATGAGCAGTTCTTC. It specifies CASSLAGRSSYNEQFF.

This clonotype was picked up a small number of times. The rearrangement uses TRBV4-1 and TRBJ2-1; TRBD1 matches 8 bases. Germline loops: CDR1 MGHRA, CDR2 YSYEKL. The CDR3 contains 16 residues. J gave up 3 bases and V 3 bases, and 7 bases lay outside the gene matches. DNA for the CDR3: TGCGCCAGCAGCCATGGACAGGGATTGTACTACAATGAGCAGTTCTTC. Translating it yields CASSHGQGLYYNEQFF.

This clonotype came up many times. This sequence joins TRBV19 and TRBJ2-1; TRBD2 might be the D (6 bases). Germline loops: CDR1 LNHDA, CDR2 SQIVND (reference sequence). Trimming stripped 3 bases from V and 2 bases from J, with 11 bases between. This CDR3 has 15 residues. The CDR3 nucleotides read TGTGCCAGTAGTATTGGGCGGGATCCCTACAATGAGCAGTTCTTC. This gives the protein CASSIGRDPYNEQFF.

This clonotype was detected many times. This rearrangement joins TRBV29-1 to TRBJ1-2, with 7 bases matching TRBD1. V trimming: 7 bases; J trimming: 6 bases; junction bases outside the gene matches: 8. Germline CDR1 and CDR2: SQVTM and ANQGSEA. This CDR3 spans 12 amino acids. The CDR3 reads CSARQGSNGYTF. In DNA, the CDR3 is TGCAGCGCACGACAGGGTTCCAATGGCTACACCTTC.

This clonotype was detected only a few times. V gene TRBV2 combines with J gene TRBJ2-1, with D perhaps assigned TRBD1 or TRBD2 (5 bases each). Trimming removed 8 bases from V and 10 bases from J, with 12 bases in between. Germline-derived CDR1 and CDR2 are SNHLY and FYNNEI. This CDR3 has 11 amino acids. The CDR3 loop reads CASSGRREQFF. The CDR3 DNA is TGTGCCAGCTCAGGGCGGAGGGAGCAGTTCTTC.

This clonotype was detected only a few times. CDR3 residues: CASSWRQGQPQHF. The CDR3 DNA follows: TGCGCCAGCAGCTGGCGACAGGGACAGCCCCAGCATTTT. The rearrangement joins TRBV4-3 to TRBJ1-5; 7 bases match TRBD1. V dropped 5 bases and J dropped 7; count of bases not matched to a gene: 5. Germline CDR1 and CDR2: LGHNA and YSLEER. This CDR3 region has 13 residues.

The chain carries TRBV5-8 and TRBJ2-4; 7 bases are shared with TRBD2. CDR1 is SGHTS, CDR2 YDEGEE, per germline. Trimming took 2 bases from V and 5 from J; bases not matched to a gene: 1. CDR3 size: 13 residues. CDR3 nucleotides: TGTGCCAGCAGCTTTGGGGGGGAAAACATTCAGTACTTC. It codes for CASSFGGENIQYF.

V gene TRBV29-1 combines with J gene TRBJ1-2; D remains ambiguous. Trimming took 1 base from V and 4 from J, leaving 7 bases between them. CDR3 length equals 12 residues. Germline V gene sequence: CDR1 SQVTM, CDR2 ANQGSEA. CDR3 protein: CSVEGSFYGYTF. CDR3 in DNA: TGCAGCGTTGAAGGGAGCTTCTATGGCTACACCTTC. The whole variable domain, filled in from reference TRBV29-1 and TRBJ1-2, reads SAVISQKPSRDICQRGTSLTIQCQVDSQVTMMFWYRQQPGQSLTLIATANQGSEATYESGFVIDKFPISRPNLTFSTLTVSNMSPEDSSIYLCSVEGSFYGYTFGSGTRLTVV.

Ten or more counts support this clonotype. This chain connects TRBV29-1 to TRBJ2-7, with TRBD1 matching over 9 bases. V gave up 6 bases and J gave up 1 base; unmatched junction bases: 7. Germline V gene data show CDR1 as SQVTM and CDR2 as ANQGSEA. The CDR3 is 14 amino acids. In DNA, the CDR3 is TGCAGCGTCGCGACCGGGACAGGGTCCTACGAGCAGTACTTC. Its protein product is CSVATGTGSYEQYF.

This clonotype turned up a few times. The rearrangement links TRBV3-1 to TRBJ2-3, with 8 nucleotides matching TRBD2. The germline gives CDR1 LGHDT, CDR2 YNNKEL (reference sequence). The CDR3 sequence is 16 residues long. The trim removed 1 base at V and 6 bases at J, leaving 9 bases unmatched. The CDR3 coding sequence is TGTGCCAGCAGCCAAGTGTTACGGGGGGGCCCCGATACGCAGTATTTT. Translating gives CASSQVLRGGPDTQYF.

The chain carries TRBV19 and TRBJ2-5, with 8 bases matching TRBD2. The CDR3 contains 15 residues. The V gene's germline CDR1 is LNHDA and CDR2 SQIVND (reference sequence). Trimming removed 5 bases from V and 5 bases from J; junction bases left unmatched: 10. The CDR3 DNA reads as TGTGCCAGTAGTCGACTAGCGAGCTCCCCGGAGACCCAGTACTTC. Residues: CASSRLASSPETQYF.

The rearrangement uses TRBV4-2 and TRBJ1-3; 7 bases map to TRBD1. The length of the CDR3 is 17 residues. The germline V gene has CDR1 LGHNA and CDR2 YNFKEQ. Losses at the gene ends were 4 bases for V and 4 bases for J; bases not matched to a gene: 13. CDR3 in amino acids: CASSLGQGGHEGNTIYF. CDR3 coding DNA: TGTGCCAGCAGCCTCGGCCAGGGGGGACATGAAGGAAACACCATATATTTT.

This clonotype was observed many times. The CDR3 is CASGTDGNTEAFF. The CDR3 DNA follows: TGTGCTAGTGGCACGGACGGGAACACTGAAGCTTTCTTT. The genes are TRBV12-5 and TRBJ1-1; no reliable D call. The germline gives CDR1 LGHNT, CDR2 FRNRAP. The length of the CDR3 is 13 residues. Trimming shortened V by 6 bases and J by 1 base, and 9 bases separated the two germline ends.

This clonotype was detected many times. The chain recombines TRBV3-1 with TRBJ1-2; D is ambiguous. The V and J ends lost 0 bases and 4 bases respectively, with 15 bases between them. Germline loops: CDR1 LGHDT, CDR2 YNNKEL (reference sequence). CDR3 length equals 16 residues. CDR3 sequence (DNA): TGTGCCAGCAGCCAAGATCCTGGAGTTCCACCCTATGGCTACACCTTC. This sequence encodes CASSQDPGVPPYGYTF.

This chain links TRBV29-1 with TRBJ2-1; 10 bases align to TRBD2. The CDR3 loop spans 14 amino acids. V dropped 7 bases and J dropped 6; count of bases not matched to a gene: 9. CDR1 and CDR2 from the germline V gene are SQVTM and ANQGSEA. The CDR3: CSATPGLASNEQFF. The CDR3 DNA reads TGCAGCGCCACTCCGGGACTAGCGAGCAATGAGCAGTTCTTC.

The genes are TRBV6-6 and TRBJ2-7, with D possibly being TRBD1 (5 bases). The ends were cut back, 2 bases at V and 9 bases at J, with 14 bases in the middle. Germline V gene data show CDR1 as MNHNY and CDR2 as SVGAGI (reference sequence). CDR3 length: 13 amino acids. The CDR3 DNA reads as TGTGCCAGCAGTTACGGGGCAGAGTCTCGGCAGTACTTC. It specifies CASSYGAESRQYF.

This clonotype was detected only a few times. The V gene is TRBV20-1, the J gene TRBJ1-2; a weak D match, TRBD1 (5 bases). The CDR3 totals 15 residues. Germline loops: CDR1 DFQATT, CDR2 SNEGSKA (reference sequence). V dropped 0 bases and J dropped 1 base, with 12 bases sitting between them. CDR3 DNA: TGCAGTGCTAGAGATCCAGGGACCATTAACTATGGCTACACCTTC. Its protein product is CSARDPGTINYGYTF.